The rows below give T cell receptor beta chains drawn from one sample of a study of human T cells and chemical hapten exposure. MiXCR, applied by TCRdb to the RACE reads, yields one record per CDR3 protein. The sample consists of about 84,000 distinct CDR3 sequences, about 10% of them appearing once. The sample was whole blood, taken in connection with sensitization to the hapten diphenylcyclopropenone (DPC). These receptors all stem from a woman aged 45-60 years with alopecia areata. Some clones in this sample may be carry-over from other donors' samples. Both conserved end residues are part of each CDR3. D genes are given only for firm matches. Part of the rows lack a size; the others show once, few, many or a class for expanded clones.

D gene,J gene,V gene,clone size,CDR3 protein,CDR3 DNA
TRBD2,TRBJ2-7,TRBV5-4,.,CASSLPGGSYEQYF,TGTGCCAGCAGCTTACCGGGAGGGTCCTACGAGCAGTACTTC
.,TRBJ2-2,TRBV24-1,many,CATSDPFAGELFF,TGTGCCACCAGTGATCCCTTCGCCGGGGAGCTGTTTTTT
TRBD2,TRBJ2-3,TRBV20-1,.,CSATGLAGRTDTQYF,TGCAGTGCTACTGGACTAGCGGGCCGCACAGATACGCAGTATTTT
TRBD1,TRBJ2-3,TRBV6-5,.,CASRTPGQGRDTQYF,TGTGCCAGCAGAACCCCGGGACAGGGGAGGGATACGCAGTATTTT
TRBD1,TRBJ1-5,TRBV2,many,CASTGNRGQPQHF,TGTGCCAGCACGGGGAACAGGGGTCAGCCCCAGCATTTT
.,TRBJ2-1,TRBV7-9,many,CASSPVPYNEQFF,TGTGCCAGCAGCCCCGTACCTTACAATGAGCAGTTCTTC
.,TRBJ2-3,TRBV7-2,.,CASSKQSTDTQYF,TGTGCCAGCAGCAAACAGAGCACAGATACGCAGTATTTT
.,TRBJ2-2,TRBV7-3,few,CASSSSPGRDTGELFF,TGTGCCAGCAGCTCCTCCCCGGGACGGGACACCGGGGAGCTGTTTTTT
TRBD2,TRBJ2-5,TRBV12-3/TRBV12-4,many,CASSFRASGSYETQYF,TGTGCCAGCAGTTTTCGGGCTAGCGGGAGTTATGAGACCCAGTACTTC
.,TRBJ2-2,TRBV6-5,few,CASSYSTGNTGELFF,TGTGCCAGCAGTTACTCGACAGGGAACACCGGGGAGCTGTTTTTT
.,TRBJ2-3,TRBV7-3,.,CASSLTSRSTDTQYF,TGTGCCAGCAGCCTAACTAGCAGAAGCACAGATACGCAGTATTTT
.,TRBJ2-1,TRBV29-1,few,CSARGQSSSYNEQFF,TGCAGCGCCCGAGGACAGTCGAGCTCCTACAATGAGCAGTTCTTC
TRBD1,TRBJ2-5,TRBV5-1,few,CASSYSDRETQYF,TGCGCCAGCAGCTACTCGGACAGGGAGACCCAGTACTTC
.,TRBJ2-5,TRBV4-1,few,CASSLSSGGEETQYF,TGCGCCAGCAGCCTCTCCTCGGGTGGGGAGGAGACCCAGTACTTC
TRBD1,TRBJ2-5,TRBV29-1,.,CSVGRTGETQYF,TGCAGCGTTGGAAGGACAGGAGAGACCCAGTACTTC
.,TRBJ2-1,TRBV2,few,CASSGRTNEQFF,TGTGCCAGCAGTGGACGGACCAATGAGCAGTTCTTC
TRBD2,TRBJ2-1,TRBV18,few,CASSPQTSGAYNEQFF,TGTGCCAGCTCACCGCAGACTAGCGGGGCCTACAATGAGCAGTTCTTC
.,TRBJ2-3,TRBV13,.,CARNVGERSDTQYF,TGTGCCAGGAACGTGGGGGAGAGATCAGATACGCAGTATTTT
.,TRBJ2-7,TRBV5-8,few,CASTQLMGKAEQYF,TGTGCCAGCACCCAGCTTATGGGGAAGGCCGAGCAGTACTTC
.,TRBJ2-6,TRBV19,many,CASSIVTSGANVLTF,TGTGCCAGTAGTATAGTAACCTCTGGGGCCAACGTCCTGACTTTC
TRBD1,TRBJ2-2,TRBV24-1,.,CATSGTGSNTGELFF,TGTGCCACCAGTGGGACAGGATCGAACACCGGGGAGCTGTTTTTT
TRBD2,TRBJ2-3,TRBV12-3/TRBV12-4,few,CASRGTSGSGDTQYF,TGTGCCAGCAGGGGGACTAGCGGGAGCGGCGATACGCAGTATTTT
.,TRBJ2-2,TRBV29-1,many,CSVLRGGELFF,TGCAGCGTTCTAAGGGGCGGGGAGCTGTTTTTT